This is a list of T cell receptor beta chains from one sample in a study of regulatory T cells in long-lasting Graves disease. TCRdb fed the multiplex PCR reads into MiXCR, producing one record per CDR3 protein. Of about 620,000 distinct CDR3 sequences listed, 16% are singletons. The same data also contributed to another study, on T cells in Graves' hyperthyroidism and ophthalmopathy.

The source material was peripheral blood mononuclear cells (PBMCs), sampled at new diagnosis, from a patient treated with antithyroid drugs. Every receptor here comes from a woman aged 25 to 39 with Graves disease. Both conserved end residues are part of each CDR3. A D gene is named only where the DNA matches it firmly. Size tells how often a clone was seen (once, few, many) or the class of an expanded clone, and some rows leave it out.

few - TRBV7-2 CASSYTGRDQPQHF
many - TRBV6-1 CASTMVGLNTEAFF
many - TRBV7-3 CASSLTQLAEQFF
many TRBD1 TRBV19 CASSTDRGKNQPQHF
- - TRBV7-3 CASSPLPLRGKNEQFF
many - TRBV28 CASSFLQQGNTGELFF
few - TRBV12-3/TRBV12-4 CASRSGGAGTEASF
few - TRBV19 CASSISRSTGATGELFF
- - TRBV14 CASSQEYLRGQFYEQYF
many - TRBV12-3/TRBV12-4 CASSFRAGEETQYF
many TRBD2 TRBV12-3/TRBV12-4 CASTIRSGSADTQYF
many - TRBV10-3 CAISGPGTPLEQYF
few - TRBV20-1 CSAFRQAPNEQFF
- - TRBV9 CASSVAGGTEYSPLHF
few - TRBV25-1 CASRAASSYNEQFF
many - TRBV2 CASSGGGELFF
many - TRBV6-2/TRBV6-3 CASRLPPGRGNEQFF